The 25 T cell receptor beta chains reported below all come from one sample, sequenced in a study of cytomegalovirus exposure and HLA in healthy donors (TCRdb year 2017). Library method: the immunoSEQ multiplex PCR assay. For the multiplex PCR, a mixture combining 60 forward primers for TCR Vbeta segments and 13 reverse primers for TCR Jbeta segments was used. TCRdb limited this immuneACCESS table to in-frame rearrangements with V and J called. A share of clones is missing; checked studies link under half to unresolved V genes, and the rest is unexplained. The sample table records some 110,000 clones; 65% to 80% of these occur just once. The top ten clonotypes cover 4.8% of the sample. Sequencing was done on a sample of PBMCs. These receptors came from a man aged 25-40 years in good health and CMV-seropositive.

The rearrangement links TRBV5-1 to TRBJ2-3; D is undetermined. The V gene's germline CDR1 is SGHRS and CDR2 YFSETQ. CDR3 length: 12 amino acids. The germline V and J ends were trimmed by 4 bases and 4 bases, with 7 bases remaining between them. The CDR3 here is CASSQRSDTQYF. DNA of the CDR3: TGCGCCAGCAGCCAGAGGTCAGATACGCAGTATTTT.

This clone was counted between two and nine times. The V call is TRBV7-9, the J call TRBJ1-4, with TRBD1 identical over 10 bases. Germline V gene lookup returns CDR1 SEHNR and CDR2 FQNEAQ (reference sequence). The CDR3 spans 14 residues. After removal of 4 bases from V and 8 bases from J, the junction contained 4 bases not matched to a gene. CDR3 sequence reads: CASSSDRGLEKLFF. CDR3 nucleotides: TGTGCCAGCAGCTCCGACAGGGGGCTAGAAAAACTGTTTTTT.

The CDR3 here is CASNNSTGVGYTGELFF. The CDR3 nucleotides read TGTGCCAGTAACAACTCAACAGGAGTCGGGTACACCGGGGAGCTGTTTTTT. J is TRBJ2-2 and V is TRBV25-1, with D possibly matching TRBD1 (5 bases). V was cut by 9 bases and J by 3 bases, with 23 bases left in between. CDR1 and CDR2 (germline): MGHDK, SYGVNS. The length of the CDR3 is 17 residues.

This sequence joins TRBV18 and TRBJ2-1; 7 nucleotides match TRBD1. CDR1 KGHSH and CDR2 LQKENI come from the germline V gene. V trimming: 6 bases; J trimming: 0 bases; junction bases outside the gene matches: 11. The CDR3 loop spans 17 amino acids. CDR3 sequence (DNA): TGTGCCAGCTCCCCGGGATTCGGGACAGCCTCCTACAATGAGCAGTTCTTC. Encoded protein: CASSPGFGTASYNEQFF.

The chain uses TRBV12-5 and TRBJ1-2; 7 positions agree with TRBD1. CDR3 length equals 12 residues. The germline gives CDR1 LGHNT, CDR2 FRNRAP. The V and J ends lost 6 bases and 8 bases, in that order; junction bases with no gene match: 6. The chain's CDR3 is CASGDRVGGYTF. The CDR3, as DNA: TGTGCTAGTGGAGACAGGGTCGGAGGCTACACCTTC.

The rearrangement joins TRBV15 to TRBJ1-1; TRBD1 might be the D (5 bases). This CDR3 is built from 13 residues. CDR1 and CDR2 from the germline V gene are LNHNV and YYDKDF (reference sequence). Trimming cost V 9 bases and J 2 bases, with 13 bases left between them. Here the CDR3 reads CATRQHLNTEAFF. In DNA, the CDR3 is TGTGCCACTAGACAGCACCTTAACACTGAAGCTTTCTTT.

V is TRBV6-5 and J is TRBJ1-2, with D perhaps matching TRBD1 (6 bases). V was cut by 6 bases and J by 7 bases, with 15 bases left in between. CDR1 is MNHEY, CDR2 SVGAGI, per germline. This CDR3 is 13 amino acids long. The CDR3, as DNA: TGTGCCAGCAGCCGCCGGACAGAAAGTGGCTACACCTTC. The encoded protein is CASSRRTESGYTF.

This clone was counted a single time. The CDR3 region is CASSRGFGDEQYF. CDR3 DNA sequence: TGCGCCAGCAGTCGGGGATTTGGGGACGAGCAGTACTTC. The V and J genes are TRBV10-1 and TRBJ2-7, with D possibly being TRBD2 (5 bases). Germline values: CDR1 WNHNN, CDR2 SYGVQD (reference sequence). V dropped 5 bases and J dropped 5 bases, with 13 bases sitting between them. This CDR3 comprises 13 residues.

With respect to this clone: The same CDR3 also results from other DNA sequences found in this sample. The chain links TRBV7-2 to TRBJ1-4; possibly TRBD1 for D (5 bases). The CDR3 has 14 residues. Germline V CDR1 and CDR2: SGHTA, FQGNSA. V lost 4 bases and J 3 bases, leaving 9 bases between the germline ends. The CDR3 sequence is CASSSQGSNEKLFF. The CDR3 DNA is TGTGCCAGCAGCTCCCAGGGCTCTAATGAAAAACTGTTTTTT.

This chain connects TRBV6-5 to TRBJ2-2; D is ambiguous. There are 14 residues in the CDR3. Per germline, CDR1 MNHEY and CDR2 SVGAGI. Trimming removed 5 bases from V and 6 bases from J, with 13 bases in between. CDR3: CASSPSWAAGELFF. DNA of the CDR3: TGTGCCAGCAGTCCCTCCTGGGCAGCCGGGGAGCTGTTTTTT.

In its sample, this clone was seen a few times. CDR3 sequence (DNA): TGCGCCAGCAGGGACACAGGGACTAATGAAAAACTGTTTTTT. Translating gives CASRDTGTNEKLFF. The chain has TRBV5-1 and TRBJ1-4, with D possibly matching TRBD1 (6 bases). Germline CDR1 SGHRS, CDR2 YFSETQ. The CDR3 runs 14 residues. V was clipped by 5 bases and J by 2 bases, with 10 bases between them.

The genes are TRBV2 and TRBJ1-4; no firm D call. The CDR3 sequence is 16 residues long. Trimming stripped 3 bases from V and 5 bases from J, with 16 bases between. The V gene's germline CDR1 is SNHLY and CDR2 FYNNEI. The CDR3 region is CASSDSVASGNEKLFF. For the CDR3, the DNA is TGTGCCAGCAGTGATAGTGTAGCCAGCGGCAATGAAAAACTGTTTTTT.

The chain combines TRBV30 with TRBJ2-7, with D possibly matching TRBD1 (5 bases). With 0 bases removed from V and 0 bases from J, the gap between germline ends came to 12 bases. The CDR3 contains 15 residues. The germline CDR1 and CDR2 sequences are GTSNPN and SVGIG (reference sequence). CDR3 bases: TGTGCCTGGAGTGTCGTGACAGACAGCTCCTACGAGCAGTACTTC. Protein: CAWSVVTDSSYEQYF.

This chain uses TRBV2 with TRBJ1-5, with a tentative D call TRBD1 (5 bases). Deletions cut 8 bases from V and 5 bases from J, with 10 bases between. In germline, CDR1 is SNHLY, CDR2 FYNNEI. This CDR3 has 12 amino acids. The CDR3 DNA follows: TGTGCCAGCGGTCGGGGGGATCAGCCCCAGCATTTT. Its protein is CASGRGDQPQHF.

V is TRBV5-4 and J is TRBJ2-6; D is ambiguous. V lost 2 bases and J lost 2, with 17 bases in between. Germline V gives CDR1 SGHNT, CDR2 YYREEE (reference sequence). The CDR3 consists of 18 residues. CDR3 in amino acids: CASSFNLFTRAGANVLTF. The CDR3 DNA sequence: TGTGCCAGCAGCTTCAATCTGTTTACGCGCGCTGGGGCCAACGTCCTGACTTTC.

This sequence joins TRBV9 and TRBJ1-1, with 10 bases aligning to TRBD1. Per germline, CDR1 SGDLS and CDR2 YYNGEE. The V segment lost 4 bases and the J segment 6 bases; nucleotides outside the gene matches: 9. The CDR3 consists of 15 residues. CDR3 coding DNA: TGTGCCAGCAGCATGGAGACAGGGGGCAGGCCTGAAGCTTTCTTT. This encodes CASSMETGGRPEAFF.

The chain recombines TRBV30 with TRBJ1-6; 9 bases are a match to TRBD1. This CDR3 contains 13 residues. Germline assignment: CDR1 GTSNPN and CDR2 SVGIG (reference sequence). The V and J ends lost 5 bases and 7 bases, in that order; junction bases with no gene match: 3. The CDR3 DNA is TGTGCCTGGGCCGGACAGGGGAATTCACCCCTCCACTTT. It encodes CAWAGQGNSPLHF.

CDR3 sequence (DNA): TGTGCCAGTAGTATAGATCTCCAGTCCCCCCATCAGCCCCAGCATTTT. It translates to CASSIDLQSPHQPQHF. This chain links TRBV19 with TRBJ1-5; D is uncertain. V was trimmed by 0 bases and J by 5 bases, leaving 14 bases between them. The CDR3 contains 16 residues. From germline, CDR1 is LNHDA and CDR2 SQIVND (reference sequence).

V and J are TRBV5-1 and TRBJ2-2; the D gene is possibly TRBD2 (5 bases). Germline loops: CDR1 SGHRS, CDR2 YFSETQ. V was shortened by 0 bases and J by 4 bases, with 10 bases between the two germline ends. CDR3 length: 15 amino acids. The DNA for the CDR3 is TGCGCCAGCAGCTTGGAAGGCGGAGGCACCGGGGAGCTGTTTTTT. It is translated as CASSLEGGGTGELFF.

The J gene is TRBJ2-5, the V gene TRBV5-4; no clear D. The V end lost 2 bases, the J end lost 5 bases, and 13 bases lay between the germline ends. The CDR3 length is 14 residues. Germline assignment: CDR1 SGHNT and CDR2 YYREEE (reference sequence). CDR3 in amino acids: CASSFISTRETQYF. CDR3 in DNA: TGTGCCAGCAGCTTCATCTCTACGCGGGAGACCCAGTACTTC.

The V call is TRBV19, the J call TRBJ2-3; 10 bases are a match to TRBD2. Germline CDR1 LNHDA, CDR2 SQIVND (reference sequence). The CDR3 totals 14 residues. V lost 8 bases, J lost 2 bases, and 4 bases stayed unmatched. The DNA of the CDR3 is TGTGCCAGTGCAGCGGGGGGGTACACAGATACGCAGTATTTT. Residues: CASAAGGYTDTQYF.

The chain carries TRBV5-1 and TRBJ1-1; 9 bases line up with TRBD1. The V segment lost 2 bases and the J segment 1 base; nucleotides outside the gene matches: 15. This CDR3 spans 19 amino acids. Germline V gene lookup returns CDR1 SGHRS and CDR2 YFSETQ. CDR3 residues: CASSFSFLGTGISNTEAFF. The CDR3 bases are TGCGCCAGCAGCTTCTCTTTCCTCGGGACAGGGATTTCGAACACTGAAGCTTTCTTT.

The chain links TRBV6-1 to TRBJ2-7; TRBD1 agrees at 8 bases. Losses at the gene ends were 6 bases for V and 0 bases for J; bases not matched to a gene: 4. CDR1 and CDR2 from the germline V gene are MNHNS and SASEGT. This CDR3 contains 14 residues. The CDR3: CASSPGTGSYEQYF. The CDR3 coding sequence is TGTGCCAGCAGCCCCGGGACAGGCTCCTACGAGCAGTACTTC.

The rearrangement joins TRBV14 to TRBJ1-2, with D tentatively TRBD1 (6 bases). This CDR3 comprises 13 residues. The V gene lost 2 bases and the J gene lost 2 bases, with 6 bases spanning the gap. Germline V gene sequence: CDR1 SGHDN, CDR2 FVKESK. CDR3 sequence: CASSQQGNYGYTF. CDR3 coding DNA: TGTGCCAGCAGCCAACAGGGGAACTATGGCTACACCTTC.

This chain joins TRBV18 and TRBJ1-1; D is perhaps TRBD1 (6 bases). Germline CDR1 is KGHSH and CDR2 is LQKENI. This CDR3 contains 13 residues. The ends were cut back, 4 bases at V and 1 base at J, with 7 bases in the middle. In DNA form, the CDR3 reads TGTGCCAGCTCACGACAGGAGAACACTGAAGCTTTCTTT. Protein product: CASSRQENTEAFF.